A selection of T cell receptor beta chains follows, all from one sample in a study of shared clonotypes between healthy human individuals. Clones were read by immunoSEQ multiplex PCR, and TCRdb kept only the in-frame ones, dropping some. The sample has under 1,900,000 clones, about 98.5% seen once; the top ten hold over 0.3%. Sequenced material: naive CD4+ T cells sorted from blood. Receptors originate from a man younger than 40 in good health. Both conserved end residues are part of each CDR3. D genes are given only for firm matches. Clone size is given for some rows only: seen once, a few or many times, or a class if the clone is expanded.

V gene: TRBV10-1
J gene: TRBJ2-5
D gene: NA
clone size: NA
CDR3 protein: CASSDSRALQETQYF
CDR3 DNA: TGCGCCAGCTCCGATAGTAGGGCTCTACAAGAGACCCAGTACTTC

V gene: TRBV19
J gene: TRBJ2-5
D gene: NA
clone size: NA
CDR3 protein: CASTPEDGETQYF
CDR3 DNA: TGTGCCAGTACCCCTGAGGATGGGGAGACCCAGTACTTC

V gene: TRBV30
J gene: TRBJ1-5
D gene: NA
clone size: few
CDR3 protein: CAWRSFPGNHQPQHF
CDR3 DNA: TGTGCCTGGAGGTCATTCCCGGGGAACCATCAGCCCCAGCATTTT

V gene: TRBV2
J gene: TRBJ1-5
D gene: NA
clone size: NA
CDR3 protein: CASSEGQSGQPQHF
CDR3 DNA: TGTGCCAGCAGCGAAGGACAGAGCGGCCAGCCCCAGCATTTT

V gene: TRBV25-1
J gene: TRBJ1-5
D gene: TRBD1
clone size: NA
CDR3 protein: CASSETGGRQPQHF
CDR3 DNA: TGTGCCAGCAGTGAGACAGGGGGCCGTCAGCCCCAGCATTTT

V gene: TRBV5-1
J gene: TRBJ1-4
D gene: TRBD1
clone size: NA
CDR3 protein: CASSPGQGLGKLFF
CDR3 DNA: TGCGCCAGCAGCCCGGGACAGGGTCTTGGAAAACTGTTTTTT

V gene: TRBV11-1
J gene: TRBJ2-7
D gene: TRBD2
clone size: NA
CDR3 protein: CASSSGLGYEQYF
CDR3 DNA: TGTGCCAGCAGCTCGGGACTAGGGTACGAGCAGTACTTC

V gene: TRBV11-2
J gene: TRBJ1-4
D gene: NA
clone size: NA
CDR3 protein: CASRAPGRSGEKLFF
CDR3 DNA: TGTGCCAGCAGAGCGCCAGGGAGGTCTGGTGAAAAACTGTTTTTT

V gene: TRBV5-1
J gene: TRBJ1-1
D gene: NA
clone size: NA
CDR3 protein: CASSLEITAEAFF
CDR3 DNA: TGCGCCAGCAGCTTGGAAATAACAGCTGAAGCTTTCTTT

V gene: TRBV5-1
J gene: TRBJ2-7
D gene: NA
clone size: NA
CDR3 protein: CASSVDLWGYEQYF
CDR3 DNA: TGCGCCAGCAGCGTGGACTTGTGGGGCTACGAGCAGTACTTC

V gene: TRBV7-8
J gene: TRBJ2-3
D gene: NA
clone size: once
CDR3 protein: CASSLRVSRSTDTQYF
CDR3 DNA: TGTGCCAGCAGCTTAAGGGTTAGCCGGAGCACAGATACGCAGTATTTT

V gene: TRBV18
J gene: TRBJ1-1
D gene: NA
clone size: NA
CDR3 protein: CASSPPQGTPEYTEAFF
CDR3 DNA: TGTGCCAGCTCACCACCCCAGGGGACGCCAGAGTACACTGAAGCTTTCTTT

V gene: TRBV27
J gene: TRBJ1-2
D gene: NA
clone size: NA
CDR3 protein: CASSAQRDYGYTF
CDR3 DNA: TGTGCCAGCAGTGCCCAGAGGGACTATGGCTACACCTTC

V gene: TRBV7-8
J gene: TRBJ2-7
D gene: NA
clone size: NA
CDR3 protein: CASSWKTGLDYEQYF
CDR3 DNA: TGTGCCAGCAGCTGGAAAACAGGGCTAGACTACGAGCAGTACTTC

V gene: TRBV7-2
J gene: TRBJ2-2
D gene: TRBD1
clone size: NA
CDR3 protein: CASSSDRGSGELFF
CDR3 DNA: TGTGCCAGCAGCTCGGACAGGGGCTCCGGGGAGCTGTTTTTT

V gene: TRBV5-5
J gene: TRBJ2-2
D gene: NA
clone size: NA
CDR3 protein: CASSLAYNGELFF
CDR3 DNA: TGTGCCAGCAGCTTGGCCTATAACGGGGAGCTGTTTTTT

V gene: TRBV28
J gene: TRBJ1-1
D gene: TRBD1
clone size: NA
CDR3 protein: CASSTAQGDTEAFF
CDR3 DNA: TGTGCCAGCTCAACGGCACAGGGGGACACTGAAGCTTTCTTT

V gene: TRBV9
J gene: TRBJ1-2
D gene: NA
clone size: once
CDR3 protein: CASSETGSNYGYTF
CDR3 DNA: TGTGCCAGCAGCGAAACAGGGTCTAACTATGGCTACACCTTC

V gene: TRBV28
J gene: TRBJ2-3
D gene: NA
clone size: NA
CDR3 protein: CASSNWGAATDTQYF
CDR3 DNA: TGTGCCAGCAGTAACTGGGGGGCCGCCACAGATACGCAGTATTTT

V gene: TRBV4-3
J gene: TRBJ2-5
D gene: NA
clone size: NA
CDR3 protein: CASSQDGIETQYF
CDR3 DNA: TGCGCCAGCAGCCAGGACGGCATTGAGACCCAGTACTTC

V gene: TRBV5-1
J gene: TRBJ1-3
D gene: NA
clone size: once
CDR3 protein: CASSLDRPTGNTIYF
CDR3 DNA: TGCGCCAGCAGCTTGGACAGGCCGACAGGAAACACCATATATTTT

V gene: TRBV27
J gene: TRBJ1-5
D gene: NA
clone size: once
CDR3 protein: CASSYSPGRSNQPQHF
CDR3 DNA: TGTGCCAGCAGCTATAGCCCGGGACGGAGCAATCAGCCCCAGCATTTT

V gene: TRBV7-2
J gene: TRBJ1-1
D gene: NA
clone size: NA
CDR3 protein: CASSLVRGYAFF
CDR3 DNA: TGTGCCAGCAGCTTAGTGCGGGGGTACGCTTTCTTT

V gene: TRBV10-3
J gene: TRBJ1-1
D gene: NA
clone size: NA
CDR3 protein: CAISAGAHTEAFF
CDR3 DNA: TGTGCCATCAGTGCCGGGGCACACACTGAAGCTTTCTTT

V gene: TRBV19
J gene: TRBJ2-1
D gene: TRBD2
clone size: NA
CDR3 protein: CASSLLSSGPYNEQFF
CDR3 DNA: TGTGCCAGTAGTCTCCTCTCTAGCGGACCCTACAATGAGCAGTTCTTC

V gene: TRBV29-1
J gene: TRBJ2-3
D gene: TRBD2
clone size: NA
CDR3 protein: CSVTSSGRTDTQYF
CDR3 DNA: TGCAGCGTTACCTCTAGCGGGAGGACAGATACGCAGTATTTT

V gene: TRBV18
J gene: TRBJ2-2
D gene: TRBD1
clone size: NA
CDR3 protein: CASSKVPGQGATGELFF
CDR3 DNA: TGTGCCAGCTCAAAGGTACCGGGACAGGGTGCCACCGGGGAGCTGTTTTTT

V gene: TRBV9
J gene: TRBJ2-3
D gene: NA
clone size: NA
CDR3 protein: CASSVGASTDTQYF
CDR3 DNA: TGTGCCAGCAGCGTAGGGGCTAGCACAGATACGCAGTATTTT

V gene: TRBV5-1
J gene: TRBJ2-7
D gene: TRBD1
clone size: NA
CDR3 protein: CASSFGQGGEQYF
CDR3 DNA: TGCGCCAGCAGCTTCGGACAGGGCGGCGAGCAGTACTTC

V gene: TRBV30
J gene: TRBJ2-3
D gene: NA
clone size: NA
CDR3 protein: CAWIMGAPGGPDTQYF
CDR3 DNA: TGTGCCTGGATCATGGGGGCGCCGGGGGGCCCAGATACGCAGTATTTT

V gene: TRBV28
J gene: TRBJ2-5
D gene: NA
clone size: NA
CDR3 protein: CASGITGTKTQYF
CDR3 DNA: TGTGCCAGCGGGATCACAGGAACGAAGACCCAGTACTTC

V gene: TRBV5-1
J gene: TRBJ2-7
D gene: NA
clone size: once
CDR3 protein: CASSLQWTGEEQYF
CDR3 DNA: TGCGCCAGCAGCTTACAATGGACCGGCGAAGAGCAGTACTTC

V gene: TRBV13
J gene: TRBJ1-2
D gene: NA
clone size: NA
CDR3 protein: CASSLGENYGYTF
CDR3 DNA: TGTGCCAGCAGCTTAGGGGAGAACTATGGCTACACCTTC

V gene: TRBV9
J gene: TRBJ2-2
D gene: TRBD1
clone size: NA
CDR3 protein: CASSVRTGGVAGELFF
CDR3 DNA: TGTGCCAGCAGCGTGAGGACAGGGGGCGTCGCCGGGGAGCTGTTTTTT

V gene: TRBV27
J gene: TRBJ1-1
D gene: NA
clone size: NA
CDR3 protein: CASSLIPRAEAFF
CDR3 DNA: TGTGCCAGCAGTCTAATTCCTAGGGCTGAAGCTTTCTTT

V gene: TRBV5-4
J gene: TRBJ2-1
D gene: TRBD2
clone size: NA
CDR3 protein: CASSSWGLAGEWEQFF
CDR3 DNA: TGTGCCAGCAGCTCCTGGGGACTAGCGGGAGAATGGGAGCAGTTCTTC

V gene: TRBV4-1
J gene: TRBJ2-3
D gene: TRBD2
clone size: NA
CDR3 protein: CASNLAASTDTQYF
CDR3 DNA: TGCGCCAGCAACCTAGCGGCTAGCACAGATACGCAGTATTTT

V gene: TRBV6-5
J gene: TRBJ2-6
D gene: NA
clone size: NA
CDR3 protein: CASSTPGSGANVLTF
CDR3 DNA: TGTGCCAGCAGTACGCCAGGGTCTGGGGCCAACGTCCTGACTTTC

V gene: TRBV7-9
J gene: TRBJ1-1
D gene: TRBD1
clone size: NA
CDR3 protein: CASSLTQGAGDTEAFF
CDR3 DNA: TGTGCCAGCAGCTTAACACAGGGGGCAGGCGACACTGAAGCTTTCTTT